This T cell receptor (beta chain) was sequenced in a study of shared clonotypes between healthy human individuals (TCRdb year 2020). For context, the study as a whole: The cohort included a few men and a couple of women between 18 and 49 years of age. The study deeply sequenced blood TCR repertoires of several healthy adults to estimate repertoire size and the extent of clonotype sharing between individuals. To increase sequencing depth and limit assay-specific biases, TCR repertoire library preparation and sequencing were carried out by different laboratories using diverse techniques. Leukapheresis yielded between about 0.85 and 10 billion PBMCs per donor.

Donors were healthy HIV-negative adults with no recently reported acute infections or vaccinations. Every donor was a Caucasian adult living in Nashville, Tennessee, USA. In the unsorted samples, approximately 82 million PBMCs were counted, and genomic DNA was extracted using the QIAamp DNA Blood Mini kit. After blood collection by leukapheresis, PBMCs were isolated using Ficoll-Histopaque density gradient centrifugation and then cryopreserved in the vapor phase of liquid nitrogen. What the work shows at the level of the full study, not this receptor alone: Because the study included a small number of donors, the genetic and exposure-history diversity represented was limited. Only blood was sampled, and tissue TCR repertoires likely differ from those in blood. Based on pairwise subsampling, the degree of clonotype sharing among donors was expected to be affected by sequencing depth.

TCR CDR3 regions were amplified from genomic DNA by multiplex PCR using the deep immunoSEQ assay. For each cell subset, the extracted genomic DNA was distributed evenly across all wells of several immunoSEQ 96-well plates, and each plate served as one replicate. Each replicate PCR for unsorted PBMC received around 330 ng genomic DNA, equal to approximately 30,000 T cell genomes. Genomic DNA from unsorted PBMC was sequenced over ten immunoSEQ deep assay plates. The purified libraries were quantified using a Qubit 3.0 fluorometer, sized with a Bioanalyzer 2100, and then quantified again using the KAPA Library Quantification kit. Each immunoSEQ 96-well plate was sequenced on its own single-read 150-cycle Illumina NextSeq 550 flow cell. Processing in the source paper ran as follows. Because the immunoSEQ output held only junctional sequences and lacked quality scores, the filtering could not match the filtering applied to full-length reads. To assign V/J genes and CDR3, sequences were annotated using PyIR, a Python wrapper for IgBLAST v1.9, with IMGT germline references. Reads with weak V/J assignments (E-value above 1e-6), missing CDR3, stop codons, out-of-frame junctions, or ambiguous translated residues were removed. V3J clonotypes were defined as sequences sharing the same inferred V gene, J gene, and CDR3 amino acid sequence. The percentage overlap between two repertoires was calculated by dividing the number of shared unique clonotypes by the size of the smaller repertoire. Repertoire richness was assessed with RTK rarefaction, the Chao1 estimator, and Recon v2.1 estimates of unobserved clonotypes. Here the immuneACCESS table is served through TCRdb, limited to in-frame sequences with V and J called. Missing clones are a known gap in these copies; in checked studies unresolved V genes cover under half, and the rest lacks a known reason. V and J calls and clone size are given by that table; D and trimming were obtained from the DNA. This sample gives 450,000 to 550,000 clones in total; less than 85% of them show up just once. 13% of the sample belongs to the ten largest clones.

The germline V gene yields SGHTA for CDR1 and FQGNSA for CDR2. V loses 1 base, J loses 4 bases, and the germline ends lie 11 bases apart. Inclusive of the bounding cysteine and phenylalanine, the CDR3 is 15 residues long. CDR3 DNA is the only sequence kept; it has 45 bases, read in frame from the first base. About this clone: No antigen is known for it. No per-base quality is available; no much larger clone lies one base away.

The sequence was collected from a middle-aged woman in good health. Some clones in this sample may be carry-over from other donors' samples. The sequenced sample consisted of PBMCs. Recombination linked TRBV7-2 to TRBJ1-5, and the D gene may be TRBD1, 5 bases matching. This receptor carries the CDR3 CASSLGQSFNQPQHF. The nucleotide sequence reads TGTGCCAGCAGCTTAGGACAGAGTTTTAATCAGCCCCAGCATTTT.